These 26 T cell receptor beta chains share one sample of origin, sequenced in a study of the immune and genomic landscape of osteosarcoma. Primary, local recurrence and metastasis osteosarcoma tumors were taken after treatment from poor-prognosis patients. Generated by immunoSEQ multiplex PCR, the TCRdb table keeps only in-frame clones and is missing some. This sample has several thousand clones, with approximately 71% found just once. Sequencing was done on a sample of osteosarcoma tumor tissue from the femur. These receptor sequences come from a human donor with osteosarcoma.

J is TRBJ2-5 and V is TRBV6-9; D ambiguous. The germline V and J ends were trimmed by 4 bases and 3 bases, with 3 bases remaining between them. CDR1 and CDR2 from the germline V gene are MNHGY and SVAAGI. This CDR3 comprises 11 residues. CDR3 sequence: CASSCEETQYF. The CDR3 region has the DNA TGTGCCAGCAGTTGTGAAGAGACCCAGTACTTC.

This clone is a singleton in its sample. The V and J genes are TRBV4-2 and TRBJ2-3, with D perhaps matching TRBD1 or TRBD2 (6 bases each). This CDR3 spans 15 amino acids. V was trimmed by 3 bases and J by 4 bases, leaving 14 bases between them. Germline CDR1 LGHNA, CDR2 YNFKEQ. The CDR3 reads CASSQGGPGADTQYF. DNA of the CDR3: TGTGCCAGCAGCCAGGGGGGCCCCGGGGCAGATACGCAGTATTTT.

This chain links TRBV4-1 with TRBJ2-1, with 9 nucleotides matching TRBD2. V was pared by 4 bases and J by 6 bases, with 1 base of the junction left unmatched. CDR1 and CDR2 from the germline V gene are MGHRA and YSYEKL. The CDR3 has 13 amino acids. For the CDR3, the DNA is TGCGCCAGCAGCCTAGCGGGAGTCAATGAGCAGTTCTTC. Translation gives CASSLAGVNEQFF.

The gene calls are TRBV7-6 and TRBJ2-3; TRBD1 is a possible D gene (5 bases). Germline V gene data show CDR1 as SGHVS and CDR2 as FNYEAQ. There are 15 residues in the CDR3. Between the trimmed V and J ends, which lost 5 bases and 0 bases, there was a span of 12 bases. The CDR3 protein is CASSQGWASTDTQYF. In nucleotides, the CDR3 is TGTGCCAGCAGCCAGGGTTGGGCTAGCACAGATACGCAGTATTTT.

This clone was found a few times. The CDR3 region is CASSFETAYEQYF. The CDR3 DNA reads as TGTGCCAGCAGCTTCGAGACGGCCTACGAGCAGTACTTC. This chain links TRBV7-9 with TRBJ2-7, with D hard to call. CDR3 length: 13 amino acids. Germline lookup yields CDR1 SEHNR and CDR2 FQNEAQ (reference sequence). Trimming removed 3 bases from V and 2 bases from J, with 8 bases in between. Full variable domain (rest looked up from reference TRBV7-9 and TRBJ2-7): DTGVSQNPRHKITKRGQNVTFRCDPISEHNRLYWYRQTLGQGPEFLTYFQNEAQLEKSRLLSDRFSAERPKGSFSTLEIQRTEQGDSAMYLCASSFETAYEQYFGPGTRLTVT.

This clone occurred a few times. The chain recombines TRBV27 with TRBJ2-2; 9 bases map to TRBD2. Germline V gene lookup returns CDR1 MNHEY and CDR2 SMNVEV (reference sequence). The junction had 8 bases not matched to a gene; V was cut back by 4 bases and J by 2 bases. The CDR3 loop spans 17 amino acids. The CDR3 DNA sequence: TGTGCCAGCAGTTCAGGGCGGGAGGGCCCCAACACCGGGGAGCTGTTTTTT. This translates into CASSSGREGPNTGELFF.

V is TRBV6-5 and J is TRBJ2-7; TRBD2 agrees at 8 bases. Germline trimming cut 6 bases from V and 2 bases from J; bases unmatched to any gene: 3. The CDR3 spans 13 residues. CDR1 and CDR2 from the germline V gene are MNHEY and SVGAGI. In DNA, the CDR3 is TGTGCCAGCAGAATACTAGCGGCCTACGAGCAGTACTTC. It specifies CASRILAAYEQYF.

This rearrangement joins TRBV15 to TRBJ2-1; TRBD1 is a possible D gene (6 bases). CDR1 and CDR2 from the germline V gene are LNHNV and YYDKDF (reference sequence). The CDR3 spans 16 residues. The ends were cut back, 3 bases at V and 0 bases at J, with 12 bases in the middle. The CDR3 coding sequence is TGTGCCACCAGCAGGGGCAGGGGAAGCTCCTACAATGAGCAGTTCTTC. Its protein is CATSRGRGSSYNEQFF.

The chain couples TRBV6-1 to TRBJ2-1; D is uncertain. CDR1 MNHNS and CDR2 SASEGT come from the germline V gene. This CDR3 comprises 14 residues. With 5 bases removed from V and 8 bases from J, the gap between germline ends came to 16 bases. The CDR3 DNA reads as TGTGCCAGCAGTCCCTCCGGGCTTACCCATGAGCAGTTCTTC. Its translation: CASSPSGLTHEQFF.

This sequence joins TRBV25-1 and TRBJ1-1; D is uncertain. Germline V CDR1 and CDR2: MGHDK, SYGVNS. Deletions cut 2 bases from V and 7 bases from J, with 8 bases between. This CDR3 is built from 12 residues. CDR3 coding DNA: TGTGCCAGCAGTGAAGGTGCGAGTGAAGCTTTCTTT. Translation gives CASSEGASEAFF.

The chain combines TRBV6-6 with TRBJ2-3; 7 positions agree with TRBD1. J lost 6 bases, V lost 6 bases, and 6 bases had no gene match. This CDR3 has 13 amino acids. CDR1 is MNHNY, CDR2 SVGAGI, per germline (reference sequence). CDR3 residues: CASRDGTADTQYF. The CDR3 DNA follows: TGTGCCAGCAGGGACGGGACAGCCGATACGCAGTATTTT.

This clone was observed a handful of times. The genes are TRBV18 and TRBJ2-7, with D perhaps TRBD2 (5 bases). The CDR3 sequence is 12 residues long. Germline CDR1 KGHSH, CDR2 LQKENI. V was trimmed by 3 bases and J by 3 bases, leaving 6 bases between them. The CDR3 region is CASSPRDYEQYF. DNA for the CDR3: TGTGCCAGCTCACCCCGGGACTACGAGCAGTACTTC.

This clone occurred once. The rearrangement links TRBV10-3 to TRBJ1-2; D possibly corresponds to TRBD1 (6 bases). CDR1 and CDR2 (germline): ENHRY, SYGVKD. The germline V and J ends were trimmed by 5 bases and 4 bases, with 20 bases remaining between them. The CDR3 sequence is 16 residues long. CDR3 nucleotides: TGTGCCATCAGTCGGCTTGAGGGGGTCCCCATCTATGGCTACACCTTC. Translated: CAISRLEGVPIYGYTF.

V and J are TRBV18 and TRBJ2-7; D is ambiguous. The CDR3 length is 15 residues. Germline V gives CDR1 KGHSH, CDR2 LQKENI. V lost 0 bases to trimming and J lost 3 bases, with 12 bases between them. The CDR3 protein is CASSPPVGSNYEQYF. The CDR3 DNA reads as TGTGCCAGCTCACCACCGGTTGGCAGTAACTACGAGCAGTACTTC. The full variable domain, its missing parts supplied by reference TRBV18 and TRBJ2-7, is NAGVMQNPRHLVRRRGQEARLRCSPMKGHSHVYWYRQLPEEGLKFMVYLQKENIIDESGMPKERFSAEFPKEGPSILRIQQVVRGDSAAYFCASSPPVGSNYEQYFGPGTRLTVT.

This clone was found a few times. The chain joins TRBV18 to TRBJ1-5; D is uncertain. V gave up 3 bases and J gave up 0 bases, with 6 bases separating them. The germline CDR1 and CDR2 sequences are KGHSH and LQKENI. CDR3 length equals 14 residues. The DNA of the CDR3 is TGTGCCAGCTCACCCGGATTTAGCAATCAGCCCCAGCATTTT. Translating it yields CASSPGFSNQPQHF.

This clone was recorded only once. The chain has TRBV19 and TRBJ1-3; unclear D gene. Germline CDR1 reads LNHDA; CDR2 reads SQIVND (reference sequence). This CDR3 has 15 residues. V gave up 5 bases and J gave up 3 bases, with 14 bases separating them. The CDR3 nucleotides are TGTGCCAGTAGTGGTGGCAAACGCCTTGGAAACACCATATATTTT. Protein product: CASSGGKRLGNTIYF.

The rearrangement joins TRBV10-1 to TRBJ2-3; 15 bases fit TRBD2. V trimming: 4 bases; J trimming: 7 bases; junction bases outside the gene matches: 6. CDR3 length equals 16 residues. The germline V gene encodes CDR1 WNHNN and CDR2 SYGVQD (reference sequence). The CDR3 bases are TGCGCCAGCAGTGGGACTAGCGGGAGGGCCGTGAATACGCAGTATTTT. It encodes CASSGTSGRAVNTQYF.

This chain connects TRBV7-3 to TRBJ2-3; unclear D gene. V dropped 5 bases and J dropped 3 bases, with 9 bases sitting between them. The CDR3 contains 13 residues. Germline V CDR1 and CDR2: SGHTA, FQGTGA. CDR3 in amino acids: CASSPHATDTQYF. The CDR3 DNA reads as TGTGCCAGCAGCCCTCATGCAACAGATACGCAGTATTTT.

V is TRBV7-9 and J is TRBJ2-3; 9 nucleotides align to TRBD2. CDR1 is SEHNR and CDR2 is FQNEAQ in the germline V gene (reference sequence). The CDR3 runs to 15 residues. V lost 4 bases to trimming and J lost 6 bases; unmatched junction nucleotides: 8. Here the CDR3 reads CASSSLAGIRDTQYF. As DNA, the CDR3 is TGTGCCAGCAGCTCACTAGCGGGTATCCGGGATACGCAGTATTTT.

CDR3 protein: CASSLWRAGETQYF. The CDR3 region has the DNA TGTGCCAGCAGCTTATGGAGGGCAGGGGAGACCCAGTACTTC. The chain recombines TRBV7-2 with TRBJ2-5, with a tentative D call TRBD2 (6 bases). Trimming shortened V by 2 bases and J by 5 bases, and 12 bases separated the two germline ends. Germline V gene lookup returns CDR1 SGHTA and CDR2 FQGNSA. The CDR3 totals 14 residues.

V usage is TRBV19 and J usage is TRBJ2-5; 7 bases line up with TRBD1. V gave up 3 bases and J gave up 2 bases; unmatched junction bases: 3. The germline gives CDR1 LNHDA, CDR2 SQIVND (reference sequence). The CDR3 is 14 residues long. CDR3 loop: CASSIRTGQETQYF. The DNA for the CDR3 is TGTGCCAGTAGTATTAGGACAGGTCAAGAGACCCAGTACTTC. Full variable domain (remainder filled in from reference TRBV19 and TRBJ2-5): DGGITQSPKYLFRKEGQNVTLSCEQNLNHDAMYWYRQDPGQGLRLIYYSQIVNDFQKGDIAEGYSVSREKKESFPLTVTSAQKNPTAFYLCASSIRTGQETQYFGPGTRLLVL.

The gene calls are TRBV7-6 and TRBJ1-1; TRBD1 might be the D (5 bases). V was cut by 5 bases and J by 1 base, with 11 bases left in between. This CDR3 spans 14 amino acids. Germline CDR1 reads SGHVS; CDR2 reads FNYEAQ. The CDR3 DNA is TGTGCCAGCAGCACTCGGGGGGGGAACACTGAAGCTTTCTTT. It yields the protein CASSTRGGNTEAFF. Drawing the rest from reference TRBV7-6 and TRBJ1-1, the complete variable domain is GAGVSQSPRYKVTKRGQDVALRCDPISGHVSLYWYRQALGQGPEFLTYFNYEAQQDKSGLPNDRFSAERPEGSISTLTIQRTEQRDSAMYRCASSTRGGNTEAFFGQGTRLTVV.

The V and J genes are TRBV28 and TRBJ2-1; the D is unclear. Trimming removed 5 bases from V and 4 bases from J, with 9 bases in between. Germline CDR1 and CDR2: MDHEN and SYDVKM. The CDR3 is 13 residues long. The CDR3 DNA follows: TGTGCCAGCAGTCCGAGCACGTACAATGAGCAGTTCTTC. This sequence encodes CASSPSTYNEQFF.

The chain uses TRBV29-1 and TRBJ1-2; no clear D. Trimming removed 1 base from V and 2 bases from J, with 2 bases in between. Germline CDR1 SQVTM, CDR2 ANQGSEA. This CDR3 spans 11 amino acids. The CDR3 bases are TGCAGCGTTGAAGCAAACTATGGCTACACCTTC. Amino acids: CSVEANYGYTF. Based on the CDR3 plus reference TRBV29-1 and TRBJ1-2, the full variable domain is SAVISQKPSRDICQRGTSLTIQCQVDSQVTMMFWYRQQPGQSLTLIATANQGSEATYESGFVIDKFPISRPNLTFSTLTVSNMSPEDSSIYLCSVEANYGYTFGSGTRLTVV.

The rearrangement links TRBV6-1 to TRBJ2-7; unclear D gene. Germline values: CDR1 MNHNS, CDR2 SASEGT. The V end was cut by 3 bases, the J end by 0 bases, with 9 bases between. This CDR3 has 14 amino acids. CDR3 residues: CASSEAETSYEQYF. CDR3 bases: TGTGCCAGCAGTGAGGCGGAGACCTCCTACGAGCAGTACTTC.

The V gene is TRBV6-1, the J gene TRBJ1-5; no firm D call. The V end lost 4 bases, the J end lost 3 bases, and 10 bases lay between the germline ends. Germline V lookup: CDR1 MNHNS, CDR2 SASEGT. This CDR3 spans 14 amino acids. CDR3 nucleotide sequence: TGTGCCAGCAGTGGAACCGGGCCCAATCAGCCCCAGCATTTT. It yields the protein CASSGTGPNQPQHF.